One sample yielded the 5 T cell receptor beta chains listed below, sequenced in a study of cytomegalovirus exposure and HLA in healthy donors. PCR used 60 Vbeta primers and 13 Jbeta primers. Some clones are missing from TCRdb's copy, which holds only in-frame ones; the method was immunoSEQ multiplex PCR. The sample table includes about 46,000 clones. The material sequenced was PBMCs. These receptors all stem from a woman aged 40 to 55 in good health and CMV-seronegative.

The CDR3 reads CASSEMAVYRGVQPQHF. For the CDR3, the DNA is TGTGCCAGCAGTGAAATGGCGGTCTACAGGGGCGTTCAGCCCCAGCATTTT. V is TRBV2 and J is TRBJ1-5; 7 positions match TRBD1. The J segment lost 6 bases and the V segment lost 2 bases, leaving 13 bases of the junction unmatched. This CDR3 region has 17 residues. Germline CDR1 SNHLY, CDR2 FYNNEI.

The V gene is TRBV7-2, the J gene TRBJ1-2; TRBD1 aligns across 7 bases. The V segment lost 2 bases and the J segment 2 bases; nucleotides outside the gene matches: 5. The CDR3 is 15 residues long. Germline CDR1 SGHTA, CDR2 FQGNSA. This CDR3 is CASSLWAGGNYGYTF. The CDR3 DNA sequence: TGTGCCAGCAGCTTATGGGCAGGGGGGAACTATGGCTACACCTTC.

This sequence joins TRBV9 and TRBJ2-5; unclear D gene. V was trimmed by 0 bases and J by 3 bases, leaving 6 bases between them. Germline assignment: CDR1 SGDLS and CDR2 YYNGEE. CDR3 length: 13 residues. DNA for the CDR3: TGTGCCAGCAGCGTAGATGTCGAAGAGACCCAGTACTTC. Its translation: CASSVDVEETQYF.

DNA for the CDR3: TGCAGCGTTGACTTGGGGACTAGCGGTAACAATGAGCAGTTCTTC. Protein product: CSVDLGTSGNNEQFF. The chain joins TRBV29-1 to TRBJ2-1; 11 positions match TRBD2. The CDR3 extends over 15 amino acids. The germline V gene has CDR1 SQVTM and CDR2 ANQGSEA. J gave up 5 bases and V 3 bases, and 6 bases lay outside the gene matches.

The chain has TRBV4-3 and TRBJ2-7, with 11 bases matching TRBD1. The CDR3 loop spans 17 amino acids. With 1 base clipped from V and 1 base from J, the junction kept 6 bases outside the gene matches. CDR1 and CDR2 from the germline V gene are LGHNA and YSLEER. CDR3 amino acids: CASSQGIGQGASYEQYF. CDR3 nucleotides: TGCGCCAGCAGCCAAGGGATAGGACAGGGGGCATCCTACGAGCAGTACTTC.